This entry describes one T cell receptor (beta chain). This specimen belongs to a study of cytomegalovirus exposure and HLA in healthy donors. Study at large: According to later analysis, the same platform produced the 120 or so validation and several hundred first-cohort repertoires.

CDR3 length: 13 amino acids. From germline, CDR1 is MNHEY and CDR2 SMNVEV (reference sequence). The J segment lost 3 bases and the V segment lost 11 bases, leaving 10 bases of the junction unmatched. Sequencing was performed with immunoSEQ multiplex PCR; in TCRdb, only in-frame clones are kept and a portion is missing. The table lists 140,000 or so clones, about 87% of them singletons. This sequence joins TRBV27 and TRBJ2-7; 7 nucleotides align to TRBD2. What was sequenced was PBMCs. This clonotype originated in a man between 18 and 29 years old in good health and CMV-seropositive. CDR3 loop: CAAAGRENYEQYF. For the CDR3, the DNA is TGTGCCGCCGCGGGGAGGGAGAACTACGAGCAGTACTTC.